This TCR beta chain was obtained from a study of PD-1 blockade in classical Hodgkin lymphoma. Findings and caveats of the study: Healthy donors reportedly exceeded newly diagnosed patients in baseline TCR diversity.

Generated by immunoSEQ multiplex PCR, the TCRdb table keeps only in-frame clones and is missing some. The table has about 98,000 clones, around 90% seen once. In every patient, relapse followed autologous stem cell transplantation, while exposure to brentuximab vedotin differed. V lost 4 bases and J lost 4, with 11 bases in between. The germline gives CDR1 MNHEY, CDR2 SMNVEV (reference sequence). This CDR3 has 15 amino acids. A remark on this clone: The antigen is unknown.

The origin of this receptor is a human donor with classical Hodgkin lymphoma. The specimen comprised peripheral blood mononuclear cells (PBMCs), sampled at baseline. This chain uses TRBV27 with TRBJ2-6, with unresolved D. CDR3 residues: CASSSRSMGANVLTF. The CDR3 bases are TGTGCCAGCAGTTCCCGGTCAATGGGGGCCAACGTCCTGACTTTC.